The sequence of this TCR beta chain was determined in a study of shared clonotypes between healthy human individuals. Notes on the study in general: Naive subsets generally exceeded memory subsets in estimated richness.

Method: immunoSEQ multiplex PCR; TCRdb's copy keeps in-frame clones and lacks some. Altogether about 1.5 million clones are present, 95% to 99% being singletons, with the ten largest covering roughly 0.45%. Concerning this clone: Its specificity is unknown.

Germline CDR1 reads SGHNT; CDR2 reads YENEEA. V was clipped by 5 bases and J by 4 bases; unmatched bases: 10. The CDR3 is made up of 16 amino acids. Input material: naive CD4+ T cells sorted from blood. Subset noted: CD45RA+ positively selected. This sequence joins TRBV11-3 and TRBJ2-3, with 9 bases matching TRBD2. The clonotype originates from a man aged 25-40 years in good health. The CDR3 loop is CASSVDRTSEADTQYF. The CDR3 coding sequence is TGTGCCAGCAGCGTCGACCGGACTAGCGAAGCAGATACGCAGTATTTT.